Following are 19 T cell receptor beta chains from one sample sequenced in a study of blood T cell repertoires in COVID-19. Profiling relied on immunoSEQ multiplex PCR, and the TCRdb table lists in-frame clones only, not all of them. Here the sample spans about 230,000 clones, roughly 87% being singletons. Sequenced sample: PBMCs or T cells enriched from blood (not recorded which). Source of these receptors: a man aged 25 to 40 who had recovered from COVID-19.

The gene calls are TRBV28 and TRBJ2-3; no reliable D call. Trimming removed 2 bases from V and 4 bases from J, with 7 bases in between. The CDR3 totals 13 residues. Germline CDR1 reads MDHEN; CDR2 reads SYDVKM. The DNA for the CDR3 is TGTGCCAGCAGTTTAGGAGTTGCAGATACGCAGTATTTT. Amino acid sequence: CASSLGVADTQYF.

This clone has a single count. J is TRBJ1-1 and V is TRBV19; 9 bases map to TRBD1. Trimming cost V 4 bases and J 6 bases; bases outside gene matches: 12. The CDR3 length is 16 residues. Germline lookup yields CDR1 LNHDA and CDR2 SQIVND (reference sequence). Here the CDR3 DNA reads TGTGCCAGTAGTACCCTCCCGGGACAGGGAGTAGCTGAAGCTTTCTTT. As protein: CASSTLPGQGVAEAFF.

The rearrangement links TRBV7-9 to TRBJ1-4, with 8 positions matching TRBD1. V was clipped by 3 bases and J by 8 bases; unmatched bases: 17. Germline V gene data show CDR1 as SEHNR and CDR2 as FQNEAQ (reference sequence). The CDR3 is 18 amino acids. CDR3 region: CASSFPAGGGSSTEKLFF. The CDR3 DNA reads TGTGCCAGCAGCTTTCCGGCAGGGGGCGGTTCGAGTACGGAAAAACTGTTTTTT.

A few counts support this clone. The V call is TRBV10-1, the J call TRBJ2-1, with a weak D call TRBD2 (6 bases). This CDR3 region has 15 residues. The ends were cut back, 4 bases at V and 2 bases at J, with 12 bases in the middle. Germline V lookup: CDR1 WNHNN, CDR2 SYGVQD (reference sequence). CDR3 loop: CASSGSSAPYNEQFF. CDR3 sequence (DNA): TGCGCCAGCAGTGGGTCTAGCGCACCCTACAATGAGCAGTTCTTC.

This chain links TRBV24-1 with TRBJ2-2, with TRBD1 identical over 11 bases. V lost 9 bases and J lost 7; bases outside the gene matches: 12. Germline CDR1 reads KGHDR; CDR2 reads SFDVKD. This CDR3 is 16 amino acids long. CDR3 sequence (DNA): TGTGCCACCCAACCGGCAGGGACAGGGGGTAACGGGGAGCTGTTTTTT. Its protein product is CATQPAGTGGNGELFF.

The chain links TRBV19 to TRBJ2-6; no firm D call. This CDR3 comprises 15 residues. Germline-derived CDR1 and CDR2 are LNHDA and SQIVND (reference sequence). The V and J ends lost 5 bases and 0 bases respectively, with 8 bases between them. The CDR3 is CASSAPTSGANVLTF. The DNA for the CDR3 is TGTGCCAGTAGTGCCCCTACCTCTGGGGCCAACGTCCTGACTTTC.

In regard to this clone: At one end, the junction sequence differs from germline, possibly due to a read error. The chain has TRBV19 and TRBJ2-1, with 8 bases lining up with TRBD2. CDR3 length equals 13 residues. Germline-derived CDR1 and CDR2 are LNHDA and SQIVND (reference sequence). The CDR3 coding sequence is TGTGCCACCGCGACCTATCGGGGGGGGCCGTCGGTCTTC. Translated: CATATYRGGPSVF.

The chain uses TRBV3-1 (or the pseudogene TRBV3-2) and TRBJ1-6; D gene unclear. Trimming shortened V by 4 bases and J by 10 bases, and 11 bases separated the two germline ends. Per germline, CDR1 LGHDT and CDR2 YNNKEL (reference sequence). The CDR3 is made up of 13 amino acids. This chain's CDR3 is CASSLDLRSPLHF. In DNA form, the CDR3 reads TGTGCCAGCAGCCTTGACCTCAGGTCACCCCTCCACTTT.

This clone came up a few times. The chain links TRBV4-1 to TRBJ1-6; D is unclear. Trimming took 1 base from V and 4 from J, leaving 8 bases between them. Looked up from germline, CDR1 is MGHRA and CDR2 is YSYEKL. CDR3 size: 15 residues. The CDR3 DNA follows: TGCGCCAGCAGCCAAGGGCCTGGTTATAATTCACCCCTCCACTTT. Amino acids: CASSQGPGYNSPLHF.

This chain joins TRBV11-2 and TRBJ2-7; 10 bases line up with TRBD2. Looked up from germline, CDR1 is SGHAT and CDR2 is FQNNGV. The CDR3 length is 13 residues. V gave up 1 base and J gave up 11 bases; unmatched junction bases: 5. The CDR3 spells CASSLGGAGGKYF. The CDR3 DNA reads as TGTGCCAGCAGCTTAGGAGGAGCGGGAGGGAAGTACTTC.

The chain links TRBV29-1 to TRBJ1-4; D is unresolved. This CDR3 contains 13 residues. The germline V gene has CDR1 SQVTM and CDR2 ANQGSEA. The V gene lost 6 bases and the J gene lost 0 bases, with 8 bases spanning the gap. CDR3: CSVLAATNEKLFF. DNA for the CDR3: TGCAGCGTGTTAGCTGCAACTAATGAAAAACTGTTTTTT.

This chain links TRBV28 with TRBJ1-2; D might be TRBD1 (6 bases). The CDR3 is 13 amino acids. From germline, CDR1 is MDHEN and CDR2 SYDVKM. The germline V and J ends were trimmed by 4 bases and 8 bases, with 14 bases remaining between them. The CDR3 sequence: CASSSGTTIGYTF. The DNA for the CDR3 is TGTGCCAGCAGTTCAGGGACAACTATCGGCTACACCTTC.

The chain combines TRBV9 with TRBJ1-2; D remains unclear. Germline values: CDR1 SGDLS, CDR2 YYNGEE. V was shortened by 4 bases and J by 7 bases, with 20 bases between the two germline ends. The CDR3 consists of 15 residues. The CDR3 loop reads CASSSSSSVSVGYTF. CDR3 nucleotides: TGTGCCAGCAGCTCCTCCTCGAGTGTTAGTGTTGGCTACACCTTC. The full variable domain, its missing parts supplied by reference TRBV9 and TRBJ1-2, is DSGVTQTPKHLITATGQRVTLRCSPRSGDLSVYWYQQSLDQGLQFLIQYYNGEERAKGNILERFSAQQFPDLHSELNLSSLELGDSALYFCASSSSSSVSVGYTFGSGTRLTVV.

This chain connects TRBV7-9 to TRBJ1-3; 8 nucleotides line up with TRBD1. V dropped 4 bases and J dropped 4; count of bases not matched to a gene: 9. From germline, CDR1 is SEHNR and CDR2 FQNEAQ (reference sequence). This CDR3 spans 16 amino acids. CDR3 bases: TGTGCCAGCAGCTACTCGACAGGGGAGACGGGAAACACCATATATTTT. Its protein is CASSYSTGETGNTIYF.

The rearrangement joins TRBV10-3 to TRBJ1-5; no clear D gene. The V gene lost 4 bases and the J gene lost 5 bases, with 9 bases spanning the gap. There are 13 residues in the CDR3. From germline, CDR1 is ENHRY and CDR2 SYGVKD. Here the CDR3 reads CAISGAQDQPQHF. The CDR3 region has the DNA TGTGCCATCAGTGGGGCACAAGATCAGCCCCAGCATTTT.

In this sample, this clone turned up a few times. The chain is built from TRBV2 and TRBJ2-2; 7 bases agree with TRBD1. The CDR3 has 15 residues. CDR1 SNHLY and CDR2 FYNNEI come from the germline V gene. V gave up 5 bases and J gave up 2 bases; unmatched junction bases: 5. The DNA for the CDR3 is TGTGCCAGCAGTTCCGGGACAGTTAACACCGGGGAGCTGTTTTTT. Its protein is CASSSGTVNTGELFF.

The chain combines TRBV7-6 with TRBJ2-1; 8 bases agree with TRBD1. J gave up 0 bases and V 5 bases, and 3 bases lay outside the gene matches. CDR3 length: 15 residues. Germline V CDR1 and CDR2: SGHVS, FNYEAQ. The chain's CDR3 is CASSNTGGSYNEQFF. The CDR3 bases are TGTGCCAGCAGCAACACAGGGGGCTCCTACAATGAGCAGTTCTTC.

The chain joins TRBV4-1 to TRBJ2-7; TRBD2 matches 12 bases. With 4 bases clipped from V and 1 base from J, the junction kept 11 bases outside the gene matches. Germline V gene data show CDR1 as MGHRA and CDR2 as YSYEKL. This CDR3 spans 18 amino acids. The CDR3 is CASSPGLAGPFKSYEQYF. In DNA form, the CDR3 reads TGCGCCAGCAGCCCAGGACTAGCGGGACCCTTCAAGTCCTACGAGCAGTACTTC.

This clone was found a few times. In nucleotides, the CDR3 is TGTGCCAGCAGTGAGCAACAGCAATCCTACGAGCAGTACTTC. It codes for CASSEQQQSYEQYF. V is TRBV6-1 and J is TRBJ2-7; no reliable D call. CDR1 is MNHNS, CDR2 SASEGT, per germline. This CDR3 has 14 amino acids. V was cut by 3 bases and J by 1 base, with 10 bases left in between.